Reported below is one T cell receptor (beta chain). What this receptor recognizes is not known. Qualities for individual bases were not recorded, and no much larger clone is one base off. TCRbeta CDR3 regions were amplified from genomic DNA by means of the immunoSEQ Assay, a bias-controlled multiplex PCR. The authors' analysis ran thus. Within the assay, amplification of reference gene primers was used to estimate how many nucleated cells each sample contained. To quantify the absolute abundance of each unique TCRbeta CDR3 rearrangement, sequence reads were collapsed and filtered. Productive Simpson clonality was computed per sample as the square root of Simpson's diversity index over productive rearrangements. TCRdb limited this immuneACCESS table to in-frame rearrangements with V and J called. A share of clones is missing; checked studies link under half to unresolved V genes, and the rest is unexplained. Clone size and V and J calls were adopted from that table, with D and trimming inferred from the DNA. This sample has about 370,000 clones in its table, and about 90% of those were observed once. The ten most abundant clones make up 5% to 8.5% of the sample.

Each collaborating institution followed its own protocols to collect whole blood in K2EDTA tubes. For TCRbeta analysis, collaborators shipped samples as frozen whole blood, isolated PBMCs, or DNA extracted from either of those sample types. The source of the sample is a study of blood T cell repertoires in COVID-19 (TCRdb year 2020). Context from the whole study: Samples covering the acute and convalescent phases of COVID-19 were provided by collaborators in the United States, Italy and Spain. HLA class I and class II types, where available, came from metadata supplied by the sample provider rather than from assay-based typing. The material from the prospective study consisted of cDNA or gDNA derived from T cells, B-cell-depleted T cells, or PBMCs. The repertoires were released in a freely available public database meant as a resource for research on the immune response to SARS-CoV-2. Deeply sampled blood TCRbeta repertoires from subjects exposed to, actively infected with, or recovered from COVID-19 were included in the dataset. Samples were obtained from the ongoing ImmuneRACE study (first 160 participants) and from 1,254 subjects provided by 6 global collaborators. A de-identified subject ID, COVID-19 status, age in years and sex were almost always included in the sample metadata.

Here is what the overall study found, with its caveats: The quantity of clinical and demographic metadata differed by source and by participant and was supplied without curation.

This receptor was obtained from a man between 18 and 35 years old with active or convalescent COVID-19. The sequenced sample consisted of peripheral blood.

The CDR3 loop reads CASSQEVRVFNHEQYF. The DNA sequence is given as TGCGCCAGCAGCCAAGAAGTCAGGGTCTTTAACCACGAGCAGTACTTC. This chain joins TRBV4-1 to TRBJ2-7; a tentative D call is TRBD1 (5 bases match). The germline V gene gives CDR1 as MGHRA and CDR2 as YSYEKL. Including cysteine and phenylalanine, the CDR3 has 16 amino acids. Only the CDR3 DNA is retained, 48 bases long and in frame from the first base. V loses 0 bases, J loses 5 bases, and the germline ends lie 17 bases apart.